Following are 5 T cell receptor beta chains from one sample sequenced in a study of breast tumors, draining lymph nodes, adjacent tissues. TCRdb called the multiplex PCR reads again in MiXCR, with one record for every CDR3 protein. The top ten hold 0.85% to 1.2% of the sample, which has about 300,000 distinct CDR3 sequences, 30% seen once. Samples came from axillary lymph nodes draining the breast cancer. Sample: axillary lymph node tissue. These receptors came from a female donor with breast cancer. Some clones in this sample may be carry-over from other donors' samples.

This clonotype appeared many times. The junction shows a germline mismatch at one end, possibly a read error. V usage is TRBV11-2 and J usage is TRBJ2-3; D gene uncertain. CDR3 length: 14 residues. CDR1 SGHAT and CDR2 FQNNGV come from the germline V gene. The CDR3 loop is CASSPLSSTDTQYF. In nucleotides, the CDR3 is TGCGCCAGCAGCCCCCTCTCTAGCACAGATACGCAGTATTTT. Complete variable domain (other parts from reference TRBV11-2 and TRBJ2-3): EAGVAQSPRYKIIEKRQSVAFWCNPISGHATLYWYQQILGQGPKLLIQFQNNGVVDDSQLPKDRFSAERLKGVDSTLKIQPAKLEDSAVYLCASSPLSSTDTQYFGPGTRLTVL.

This clonotype was observed a handful of times. This may be a read error, as it is one base from a much larger clone. The rearrangement links TRBV11-2 to TRBJ2-2; D is perhaps TRBD2 (6 bases). Trimming pared 7 bases from V and 4 bases from J, leaving 16 bases between. Germline values: CDR1 SGHAT, CDR2 FQNNGV. CDR3 length: 15 residues. The CDR3 nucleotides are TGTGCCAGCACCCCGGGACTCCGCGCCACCGGGGAGCTGTTTTTT. Its protein is CASTPGLRATGELFF.

This clonotype has at least ten counts. A much larger clone is a single base away; this may be a read error. The rearrangement joins TRBV12-3 or TRBV12-4 to TRBJ2-1; 10 positions agree with TRBD2. V was pared by 7 bases and J by 7 bases, with 4 bases of the junction left unmatched. This CDR3 comprises 13 residues. The CDR3 region has the DNA TGTGCCAGCACGCTAGCGGGAGTAAATGAGCAGTTCTTC. Translated: CASTLAGVNEQFF.

This clonotype was observed many times. This sequence joins TRBV13 and TRBJ2-5, with TRBD2 identical over 11 bases. V trimming: 4 bases; J trimming: 5 bases; junction bases outside the gene matches: 12. The CDR3 runs 17 residues. The V gene's germline CDR1 is PRHDT and CDR2 FYEKMQ (reference sequence). CDR3 nucleotide sequence: TGTGCCAGCAGCTCCTACCTTAGCGGGAGGGCGGGCGAGACCCAGTACTTC. It codes for CASSSYLSGRAGETQYF.

This clonotype showed up many times. The chain links TRBV11-3 to TRBJ2-5; TRBD2 matches at 14 bases. The CDR3 length is 17 residues. CDR1 is SGHNT and CDR2 is YENEEA in the germline V gene. V lost 3 bases and J lost 4; bases outside the gene matches: 7. The CDR3 loop reads CASSFSGTSGRGETQYF. The CDR3, as DNA: TGTGCCAGCAGCTTCTCCGGGACTAGCGGGAGAGGAGAGACCCAGTACTTC.